These 27 T cell receptor beta chains were all obtained from the same sample, sequenced in a study of OX40 agonist ivuxolimab in advanced cancers. Profiling relied on immunoSEQ multiplex PCR, and the TCRdb table lists in-frame clones only, not all of them. The table includes about 59,000 clones, about 87% detected once. The specimen was CD4+ or CD8+ T cells sorted from blood, collected in a trial of the OX40 agonist ivuxolimab. These receptors were collected from an adult with an advanced solid tumor such as melanoma, head and neck, liver or kidney cancer.

The chain links TRBV27 to TRBJ2-5; D is possibly TRBD2 (6 bases). The CDR3 totals 15 residues. V was pared by 5 bases and J by 3 bases, with 16 bases between. Per the germline V gene, CDR1 is MNHEY and CDR2 is SMNVEV (reference sequence). The CDR3: CASSGGEARKETQYF. The DNA for the CDR3 is TGTGCCAGCAGTGGCGGGGAGGCGCGGAAAGAGACCCAGTACTTC.

The count of this clone is one. The rearrangement uses TRBV15 and TRBJ2-7; D might be TRBD1 (6 bases). Germline V gives CDR1 LNHNV, CDR2 YYDKDF (reference sequence). V lost 3 bases and J lost 2, with 8 bases in between. This CDR3 region has 13 residues. The CDR3 loop reads CATSRDSAYEQYF. DNA of the CDR3: TGTGCCACCAGCAGGGACAGCGCCTACGAGCAGTACTTC.

This clone was seen just once. J is TRBJ1-3 and V is TRBV19, with 9 bases aligning to TRBD1. The CDR3 spans 17 residues. Germline CDR1 and CDR2: LNHDA and SQIVND (reference sequence). J lost 0 bases, V lost 9 bases, and 12 bases had no gene match. In DNA form, the CDR3 reads TGTGCCAGCTCCTTATCCGGGACAGGGAACTCTGGAAACACCATATATTTT. Protein: CASSLSGTGNSGNTIYF.

CDR3 DNA sequence: TGTGCCAGCAGCTCGAGGGACAGGGCAGATACGCAGTATTTT. It encodes CASSSRDRADTQYF. This chain connects TRBV9 to TRBJ2-3; 9 bases align to TRBD1. This CDR3 is 14 amino acids long. The J segment lost 4 bases and the V segment lost 4 bases, leaving 4 bases of the junction unmatched. Germline CDR1 SGDLS, CDR2 YYNGEE.

This clone has only a few counts. In DNA, the CDR3 is TGTGCCAGCAGCTACAGGGACGGTTTTGGGCCCCAGCATTTT. It codes for CASSYRDGFGPQHF. The chain combines TRBV11-3 with TRBJ1-5, with a possible D match to TRBD1 (6 bases). Germline loops: CDR1 SGHNT, CDR2 YENEEA. This CDR3 is built from 14 residues. V was cut by 4 bases and J by 9 bases, with 16 bases left in between.

The CDR3 reads CASSEDNQPQHF. The CDR3 DNA sequence: TGTGCCAGCAGTGAAGACAATCAGCCCCAGCATTTT. The chain recombines TRBV6-1 with TRBJ1-5; D is unclear. Germline V CDR1 and CDR2: MNHNS, SASEGT. V was clipped by 1 base and J by 3 bases, with 1 base between them. The length of the CDR3 is 12 residues.

This clone was seen a few times. The rearrangement joins TRBV19 to TRBJ1-2; perhaps TRBD1 as D (6 bases). The germline CDR1 and CDR2 sequences are LNHDA and SQIVND (reference sequence). Trimming took 6 bases from V and 7 from J, leaving 24 bases between them. The CDR3 is 16 residues long. As DNA, the CDR3 is TGTGCCAGTAGAAAAAATGGAGAGGGGGTCTCGGTTGGCTACACCTTC. Protein product: CASRKNGEGVSVGYTF. Filled out from reference TRBV19 and TRBJ1-2, the complete variable domain reads DGGITQSPKYLFRKEGQNVTLSCEQNLNHDAMYWYRQDPGQGLRLIYYSQIVNDFQKGDIAEGYSVSREKKESFPLTVTSAQKNPTAFYLCASRKNGEGVSVGYTFGSGTRLTVV.

This chain links TRBV19 with TRBJ1-5, with D perhaps TRBD1 (6 bases). CDR1 is LNHDA, CDR2 SQIVND, per germline (reference sequence). CDR3 length: 14 residues. Trimming pared 2 bases from V and 7 bases from J, leaving 12 bases between. The CDR3: CASSIRQATQPQHF. The CDR3 DNA reads TGTGCCAGTAGTATAAGACAGGCGACCCAGCCCCAGCATTTT.

This clone has only one observation. The chain carries TRBV6-1 and TRBJ1-4, with D possibly matching TRBD1 (5 bases). CDR1 is MNHNS, CDR2 SASEGT, per germline. The CDR3 loop spans 15 amino acids. V lost 7 bases to trimming and J lost 8 bases, with 20 bases between them. This CDR3 is CASIKDHTKGEKLFF. In DNA, the CDR3 is TGTGCCAGCATCAAGGATCATACTAAGGGGGAAAAACTGTTTTTT.

The V call is TRBV9, the J call TRBJ1-3; D is undetermined. Germline V gene lookup returns CDR1 SGDLS and CDR2 YYNGEE. V lost 0 bases to trimming and J lost 2 bases, with 6 bases between them. This CDR3 contains 14 residues. The CDR3 bases are TGTGCCAGCAGCGTAGGAGGGACTGGAAACACCATATATTTT. Translating gives CASSVGGTGNTIYF.

The chain recombines TRBV10-3 with TRBJ1-5, with no clear D. CDR1 and CDR2 from the germline V gene are ENHRY and SYGVKD. CDR3 size: 17 residues. V lost 0 bases and J lost 1, with 13 bases in between. DNA for the CDR3: TGTGCCATCAGTGAGTCGACTGTCGGCGGGAGCAATCAGCCCCAGCATTTT. Amino acid sequence: CAISESTVGGSNQPQHF.

This clone was picked up one time. The CDR3 DNA reads as TGTGCCAGCAGCAAAAGAGGCGGGGATCAACCCCAGCATTTT. It is translated as CASSKRGGDQPQHF. The chain combines TRBV21-1 with TRBJ1-5. TRBV21-1 is a documented pseudogene. This CDR3 spans 14 amino acids.

This clone was observed a handful of times. The chain has TRBV18 and TRBJ1-1; D unclear. In germline, CDR1 is KGHSH, CDR2 LQKENI. Between the trimmed V and J ends, which lost 3 bases and 1 base, there was a span of 6 bases. The CDR3 length is 13 residues. This chain's CDR3 is CASSPVTNTEAFF. The CDR3 DNA reads as TGTGCCAGCTCACCCGTGACGAACACTGAAGCTTTCTTT.

The chain employs TRBV5-6 and TRBJ2-6; D perhaps matches TRBD2 (6 bases). The V gene's germline CDR1 is SGHDT and CDR2 YYEEEE. The CDR3 sequence is 16 residues long. V dropped 1 base and J dropped 2 bases, with 10 bases sitting between them. Here the CDR3 DNA reads TGTGCCAGCAGCTTGATCAGGGAGGCTGGGGCCAACGTCCTGACTTTC. Its protein is CASSLIREAGANVLTF. Drawing the rest from reference TRBV5-6 and TRBJ2-6, the complete variable domain is DAGVTQSPTHLIKTRGQQVTLRCSPKSGHDTVSWYQQALGQGPQFIFQYYEEEERQRGNFPDRFSGHQFPNYSSELNVNALLLGDSALYLCASSLIREAGANVLTFGAGSRLTVL.

This clone has only one observation. The rearrangement uses TRBV7-2 and TRBJ2-7, with 9 bases identical to TRBD1. With 5 bases clipped from V and 3 bases from J, the junction kept 5 bases outside the gene matches. The CDR3 is 14 amino acids. The V gene's germline CDR1 is SGHTA and CDR2 FQGNSA. CDR3 loop: CASSPGTGIYEQYF. DNA for the CDR3: TGTGCCAGCAGCCCCGGGACAGGGATCTACGAGCAGTACTTC.

This chain connects TRBV29-1 to TRBJ2-7; tentatively, D is TRBD2 (6 bases). Germline-derived CDR1 and CDR2 are SQVTM and ANQGSEA. The V end lost 3 bases, the J end lost 1 base, and 10 bases lay between the germline ends. This CDR3 is built from 13 residues. The CDR3 protein is CSVDGSGSYEQYF. CDR3 in DNA: TGCAGCGTTGACGGGAGTGGGTCCTACGAGCAGTACTTC.

V gene TRBV28 combines with J gene TRBJ2-5; 7 nucleotides agree with TRBD1. Germline lookup yields CDR1 MDHEN and CDR2 SYDVKM. The CDR3 covers 15 residues. The V and J ends lost 6 bases and 0 bases, in that order; junction bases with no gene match: 7. CDR3 in DNA: TGTGCCAGCAGGCAAGGACAGGTTTACCAAGAGACCCAGTACTTC. This gives the protein CASRQGQVYQETQYF.

The chain is built from TRBV28 and TRBJ2-7; D uncertain. The germline CDR1 and CDR2 sequences are MDHEN and SYDVKM. Trimming removed 4 bases from V and 1 base from J, with 14 bases in between. The CDR3 consists of 15 residues. The CDR3 region has the DNA TGTGCCAGCAGTTCCCCTGTCGTGGGATCCTACGAGCAGTACTTC. Its translation: CASSSPVVGSYEQYF.

This clone was seen more than once but under ten times. V gene TRBV19 combines with J gene TRBJ1-5; D ambiguous. There are 13 residues in the CDR3. Germline V lookup: CDR1 LNHDA, CDR2 SQIVND (reference sequence). V dropped 4 bases and J dropped 8 bases, with 12 bases sitting between them. This chain's CDR3 is CASSRGRGEPQHF. As DNA, the CDR3 is TGTGCCAGTAGTAGAGGACGTGGGGAGCCCCAGCATTTT.

A single count supports this clone. This sequence joins TRBV28 and TRBJ2-6; D might be TRBD1 or TRBD2, each matching 5 bases. The germline gives CDR1 MDHEN, CDR2 SYDVKM. V lost 1 base and J 0 bases, leaving 16 bases between the germline ends. This CDR3 has 19 residues. The CDR3 here is CASSLLGDARFSGANVLTF. The CDR3 DNA sequence: TGTGCCAGCAGTTTATTGGGGGACGCTCGATTCTCTGGGGCCAACGTCCTGACTTTC.

The V call is TRBV6-6, the J call TRBJ2-3; tentative D call: TRBD2 (7 bases). V lost 4 bases and J 5 bases, leaving 16 bases between the germline ends. This CDR3 contains 15 residues. Per the germline V gene, CDR1 is MNHNY and CDR2 is SVGAGI (reference sequence). In nucleotides, the CDR3 is TGTGCCAGCAGTTCGTTAGGGGGGGGCAGAGATACGCAGTATTTT. This codes for CASSSLGGGRDTQYF.

The rearrangement links TRBV6-5 to TRBJ2-5; 9 nucleotides line up with TRBD1. Looked up from germline, CDR1 is MNHEY and CDR2 is SVGAGI. The length of the CDR3 is 15 residues. V lost 5 bases, J lost 5 bases, and 9 bases stayed unmatched. The CDR3 coding sequence is TGTGCCAGCAGTAAACGGGGGGACAGGGTTGAGACCCAGTACTTC. Its protein is CASSKRGDRVETQYF.

This clone was counted a single time. This sequence joins TRBV5-8 and TRBJ2-4; 7 nucleotides align to TRBD2. The CDR3 has 16 residues. Germline V gene data show CDR1 as SGHTS and CDR2 as YDEGEE. V lost 0 bases and J lost 3; bases outside the gene matches: 6. CDR3 residues: CASSLAGGSNKNIQYF. The CDR3 nucleotides are TGTGCCAGCAGCTTGGCGGGGGGTAGCAACAAAAACATTCAGTACTTC.

V usage is TRBV7-8 and J usage is TRBJ1-5, with 8 positions matching TRBD1. Trimming took 5 bases from V and 7 from J; bases not matched to a gene: 7. CDR1 and CDR2 from the germline V gene are SGHVS and FQNEAQ. This CDR3 spans 14 amino acids. The CDR3 bases are TGTGCCAGCAGCACACGGACAGGGTCCCAGCCCCAGCATTTT. As protein: CASSTRTGSQPQHF.

The chain carries TRBV9 and TRBJ2-7, with D possibly called TRBD1 or TRBD2 (6 bases each). V gave up 2 bases and J gave up 3 bases, with 15 bases separating them. Germline loops: CDR1 SGDLS, CDR2 YYNGEE. This CDR3 has 15 amino acids. The chain's CDR3 is CASSVRDTGRYEQYF. The CDR3 DNA follows: TGTGCCAGCAGCGTGCGGGACACGGGCCGCTACGAGCAGTACTTC.

This clone is judged medium-sized. This sequence joins TRBV4-1 and TRBJ1-1; D is possibly TRBD1 (5 bases). V lost 3 bases and J lost 10, with 15 bases in between. CDR1 is MGHRA, CDR2 YSYEKL, per germline. CDR3 length: 13 amino acids. The DNA for the CDR3 is TGCGCCAGCAGCCAGCCGTGGGACCAAAGAGCTTTCTTT. This translates into CASSQPWDQRAFF.

This chain joins TRBV29-1 and TRBJ2-5; no reliable D call. The V gene's germline CDR1 is SQVTM and CDR2 ANQGSEA. The CDR3 is 10 residues long. V was pared by 7 bases and J by 5 bases, with 8 bases between. CDR3: CSATFETQYF. In DNA, the CDR3 is TGCAGCGCCACTTTTGAGACCCAGTACTTC.